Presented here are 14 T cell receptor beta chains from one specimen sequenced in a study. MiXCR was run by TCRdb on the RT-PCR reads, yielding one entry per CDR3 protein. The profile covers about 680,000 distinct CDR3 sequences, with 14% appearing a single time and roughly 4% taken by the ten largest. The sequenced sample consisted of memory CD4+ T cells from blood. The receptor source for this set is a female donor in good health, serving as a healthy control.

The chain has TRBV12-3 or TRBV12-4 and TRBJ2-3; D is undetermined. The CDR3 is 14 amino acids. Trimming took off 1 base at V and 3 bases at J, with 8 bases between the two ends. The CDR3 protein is CASSLGVVTDTQYF. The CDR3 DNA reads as TGTGCCAGCAGTTTAGGGGTAGTGACAGATACGCAGTATTTT.

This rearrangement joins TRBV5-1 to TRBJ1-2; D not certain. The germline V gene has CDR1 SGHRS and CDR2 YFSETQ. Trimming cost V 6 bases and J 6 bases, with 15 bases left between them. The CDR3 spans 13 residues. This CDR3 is CASTSERGDGYTF. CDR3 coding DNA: TGCGCCAGCACCTCGGAACGGGGAGATGGCTACACCTTC.

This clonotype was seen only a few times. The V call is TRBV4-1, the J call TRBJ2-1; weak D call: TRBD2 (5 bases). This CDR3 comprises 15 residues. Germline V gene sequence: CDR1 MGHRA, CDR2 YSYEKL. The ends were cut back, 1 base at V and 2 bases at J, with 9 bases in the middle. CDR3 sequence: CASSQAGIAYNEQFF. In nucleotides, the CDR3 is TGCGCCAGCAGCCAAGCCGGGATTGCCTACAATGAGCAGTTCTTC.

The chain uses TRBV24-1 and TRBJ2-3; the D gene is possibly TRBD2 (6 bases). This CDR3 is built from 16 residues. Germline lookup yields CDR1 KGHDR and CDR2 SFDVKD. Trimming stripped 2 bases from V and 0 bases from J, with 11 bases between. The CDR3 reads CATSDWDSTSTDTQYF. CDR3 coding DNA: TGTGCCACCAGTGATTGGGACTCCACTAGCACAGATACGCAGTATTTT.

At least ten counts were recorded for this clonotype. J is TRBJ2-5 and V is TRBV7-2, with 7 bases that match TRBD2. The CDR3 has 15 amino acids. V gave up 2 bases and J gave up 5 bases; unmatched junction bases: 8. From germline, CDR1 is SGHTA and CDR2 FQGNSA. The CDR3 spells CASSLYAGASETQYF. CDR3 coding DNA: TGTGCCAGCAGCTTATATGCGGGAGCCTCTGAGACCCAGTACTTC.

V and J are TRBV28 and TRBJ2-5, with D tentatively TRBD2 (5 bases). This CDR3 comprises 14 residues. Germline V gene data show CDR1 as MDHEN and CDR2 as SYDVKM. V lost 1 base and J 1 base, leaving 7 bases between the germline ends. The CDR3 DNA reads TGTGCCAGCAGTTTATTGAGGGCCCAAGAGACCCAGTACTTC. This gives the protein CASSLLRAQETQYF.

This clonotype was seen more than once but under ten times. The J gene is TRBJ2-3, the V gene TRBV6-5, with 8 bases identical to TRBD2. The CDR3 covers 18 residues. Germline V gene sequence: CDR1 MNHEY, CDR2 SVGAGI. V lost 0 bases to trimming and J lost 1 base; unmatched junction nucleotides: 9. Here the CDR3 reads CASSYSWATGGGTDTQYF. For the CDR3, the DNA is TGTGCCAGCAGTTACTCCTGGGCCACCGGGGGGGGCACAGATACGCAGTATTTT.

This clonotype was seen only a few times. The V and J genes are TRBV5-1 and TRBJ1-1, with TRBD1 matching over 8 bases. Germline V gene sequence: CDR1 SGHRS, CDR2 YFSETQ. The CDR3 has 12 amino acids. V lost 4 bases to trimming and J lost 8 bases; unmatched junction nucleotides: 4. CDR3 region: CASSTGQGEAFF. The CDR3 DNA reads TGCGCCAGCAGCACCGGACAGGGAGAAGCTTTCTTT.

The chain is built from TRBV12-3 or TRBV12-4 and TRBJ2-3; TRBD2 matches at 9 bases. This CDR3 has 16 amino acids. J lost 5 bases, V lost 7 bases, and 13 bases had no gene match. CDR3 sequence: CASTLSGSRDKDTQYF. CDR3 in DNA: TGTGCCAGCACTCTTAGCGGGAGTCGAGATAAAGATACGCAGTATTTT.

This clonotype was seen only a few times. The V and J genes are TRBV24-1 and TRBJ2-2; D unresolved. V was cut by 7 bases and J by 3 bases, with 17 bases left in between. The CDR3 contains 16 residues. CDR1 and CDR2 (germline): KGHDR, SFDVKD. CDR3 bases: TGTGCCACCAGCATTACGACCCACCTCGACACCGGGGAGCTGTTTTTT. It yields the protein CATSITTHLDTGELFF.

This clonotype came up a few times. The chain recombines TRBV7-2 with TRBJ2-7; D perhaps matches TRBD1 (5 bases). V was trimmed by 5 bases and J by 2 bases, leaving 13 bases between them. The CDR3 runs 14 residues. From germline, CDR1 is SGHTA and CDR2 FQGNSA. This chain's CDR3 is CASSPDQGTYEQYF. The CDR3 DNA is TGTGCCAGCAGCCCAGATCAGGGAACCTACGAGCAGTACTTC.

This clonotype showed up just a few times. The CDR3 spells CASSFDRPNEQFF. The CDR3 DNA follows: TGTGCCAGCAGCTTCGACAGGCCCAATGAGCAGTTCTTC. The chain employs TRBV7-2 and TRBJ2-1; maybe TRBD1 (6 bases). Trimming cost V 3 bases and J 6 bases, with 9 bases left between them. Germline V gene data show CDR1 as SGHTA and CDR2 as FQGNSA. The CDR3 length is 13 residues. Supplemented by reference TRBV7-2 and TRBJ2-1, the full variable domain reads GAGVSQSPSNKVTEKGKDVELRCDPISGHTALYWYRQSLGQGLEFLIYFQGNSAPDKSGLPSDRFSAERTGGSVSTLTIQRTQQEDSAVYLCASSFDRPNEQFFGPGTRLTVL.

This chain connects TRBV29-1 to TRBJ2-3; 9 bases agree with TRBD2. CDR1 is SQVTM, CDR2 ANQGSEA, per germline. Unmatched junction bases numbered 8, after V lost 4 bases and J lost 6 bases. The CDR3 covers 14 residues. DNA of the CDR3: TGCAGCGTTGTGGGCGGGGGGGCCCGGGATACGCAGTATTTT. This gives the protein CSVVGGGARDTQYF.

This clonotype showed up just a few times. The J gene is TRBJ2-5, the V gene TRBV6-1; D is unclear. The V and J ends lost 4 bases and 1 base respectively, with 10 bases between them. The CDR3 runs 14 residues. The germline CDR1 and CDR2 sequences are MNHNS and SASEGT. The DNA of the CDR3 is TGTGCCAGCAGTGGAGACGTTTTCCAAGAGACCCAGTACTTC. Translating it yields CASSGDVFQETQYF.